The 22 T cell receptor beta chains in this list originate from one sample, sequenced in a study of T cells in Graves' hyperthyroidism and ophthalmopathy. There were TCR beta CDR3 regions amplified from RNA transcripts. RT-PCR in the first round (using the HTBI primer set) targeted the TCR CDR3. TCRdb itself ran the multiplex PCR reads through MiXCR, one entry per CDR3 protein. This table has 600,000 to 850,000 distinct CDR3 sequences, under 20% appearing once. The sequencing sample was made of blood. These receptors were obtained from a woman aged 45-65 years with Graves' hyperthyroidism that later progressed to Graves' ophthalmopathy.

This chain uses TRBV19 with TRBJ2-3; D is perhaps TRBD2 (6 bases). Germline V gene sequence: CDR1 LNHDA, CDR2 SQIVND (reference sequence). The CDR3 has 14 residues. V lost 5 bases and J lost 2, with 11 bases in between. CDR3 bases: TGTGCCAGTAGTGGCGGGGTCTTCACAGATACGCAGTATTTT. Translating it yields CASSGGVFTDTQYF.

A few counts support this clonotype. The gene calls are TRBV29-1 and TRBJ2-1; 16 bases agree with TRBD2. V shed 4 bases, J shed 3 bases, and the junction held 18 bases outside the gene matches. The germline gives CDR1 SQVTM, CDR2 ANQGSEA. CDR3 length: 21 amino acids. The CDR3 coding sequence is TGCAGCGTTGTGCCAACCAAGGGACTAGCGGGGGGGTCCGGAATCTACAATGAGCAGTTCTTC. Protein sequence: CSVVPTKGLAGGSGIYNEQFF.

On this clonotype: A much larger clone sits a single nucleotide away, making a read error possible. The gene calls are TRBV2 and TRBJ1-1; no definite D call. The CDR3 has 14 residues. Germline CDR1 is SNHLY and CDR2 is FYNNEI. CDR3 amino acids: CASGEAGRNGEAFF. The DNA of the CDR3 is TGTGCCAGCGGTGAAGCTGGCAGAAATGGTGAAGCTTTCTTT. Based on the CDR3 plus reference TRBV2 and TRBJ1-1, the full variable domain is EPEVTQTPSHQVTQMGQEVILRCVPISNHLYFYWYRQILGQKVEFLVSFYNNEISEKSEIFDDQFSVERPDGSNFTLKIRSTKLEDSAMYFCASGEAGRNGEAFFGQGTRLTVV.

The V gene is TRBV27, the J gene TRBJ1-2, with 12 bases lining up with TRBD1. CDR3 length: 19 amino acids. Germline V gene lookup returns CDR1 MNHEY and CDR2 SMNVEV (reference sequence). V was pared by 4 bases and J by 4 bases, with 16 bases of the junction left unmatched. CDR3 DNA sequence: TGTGCCAGCAGTTCCTACCCGCCGGGACAGGGGGCAGAGACCTATGGCTACACCTTC. Its translation: CASSSYPPGQGAETYGYTF.

The chain links TRBV20-1 to TRBJ2-2; a weak D match, TRBD2 (6 bases). Germline assignment: CDR1 DFQATT and CDR2 SNEGSKA (reference sequence). Trimming shortened V by 6 bases and J by 7 bases, and 12 bases separated the two germline ends. This CDR3 spans 12 amino acids. Here the CDR3 reads CSARAAGGELFF. The CDR3 DNA is TGCAGTGCCAGGGCAGCGGGCGGGGAGCTGTTTTTT.

This clonotype occurred many times. The chain recombines TRBV11-3 with TRBJ1-1; D not resolved. There are 14 residues in the CDR3. Trimming shortened V by 1 base and J by 1 base, and 7 bases separated the two germline ends. Germline V lookup: CDR1 SGHNT, CDR2 YENEEA. CDR3 amino acids: CASSLGEENTEAFF. CDR3 in DNA: TGTGCCAGCAGCTTAGGGGAGGAGAACACTGAAGCTTTCTTT.

The table lists this clonotype with a few counts. The rearrangement links TRBV7-3 to TRBJ2-5; perhaps TRBD2 as D (7 bases). This CDR3 is 16 amino acids long. The germline V gene encodes CDR1 SGHTA and CDR2 FQGTGA. Between the trimmed V and J ends, which lost 11 bases and 4 bases, there was a span of 26 bases. The DNA of the CDR3 is TGTGCCCTGAGGGGGGCTAGCGGACCTTTACCAGAGACCCAGTACTTC. Protein: CALRGASGPLPETQYF.

The J gene is TRBJ2-5, the V gene TRBV5-1, with 7 bases identical to TRBD1. CDR1 and CDR2 (germline): SGHRS, YFSETQ. V lost 5 bases to trimming and J lost 0 bases; unmatched junction nucleotides: 4. The CDR3 is 14 amino acids. CDR3 protein: CASRPGQDQETQYF. DNA of the CDR3: TGCGCCAGCAGGCCTGGACAGGACCAAGAGACCCAGTACTTC.

This clonotype was detected many times. This chain uses TRBV20-1 with TRBJ1-2, with TRBD1 matching 8 bases. The germline CDR1 and CDR2 sequences are DFQATT and SNEGSKA (reference sequence). The CDR3 runs to 16 residues. The J segment lost 0 bases and the V segment lost 5 bases, leaving 11 bases of the junction unmatched. CDR3 in amino acids: CSARQTGATTNYGYTF. Here the CDR3 DNA reads TGCAGTGCTCGCCAGACAGGGGCTACTACTAACTATGGCTACACCTTC.

This clonotype has a handful of counts. This chain uses TRBV12-3 or TRBV12-4 with TRBJ2-7; 12 positions agree with TRBD2. This CDR3 is 15 amino acids long. The ends lost 8 bases at V and 1 base at J; junction bases unmatched: 6. The DNA for the CDR3 is TGTGCCAGCGCGAGGGGACTAGCGGGTTCCTACGAGCAGTACTTC. It encodes CASARGLAGSYEQYF.

This clonotype was seen ten or more times. The chain combines TRBV3-1 with TRBJ1-2, with 7 bases that match TRBD1. The CDR3 has 17 amino acids. J gave up 5 bases and V 0 bases, and 12 bases lay outside the gene matches. Germline CDR1 LGHDT, CDR2 YNNKEL (reference sequence). The CDR3 reads CASSQDPPGQTGYGYTF. As DNA, the CDR3 is TGTGCCAGCAGCCAAGATCCGCCGGGACAGACGGGGTATGGCTACACCTTC.

This clonotype was detected a few times. The chain uses TRBV11-2 and TRBJ2-2; weak D call: TRBD2 (5 bases). V was cut by 2 bases and J by 5 bases, with 15 bases left in between. The CDR3 spans 16 residues. Germline V gives CDR1 SGHAT, CDR2 FQNNGV. DNA of the CDR3: TGTGCCAGCAGCTTATTCCGGTTAGGAGGTACCGGGGAGCTGTTTTTT. Encoded protein: CASSLFRLGGTGELFF.

This clonotype was seen at least ten times. This rearrangement joins TRBV18 to TRBJ1-1; D is possibly TRBD1 (5 bases). The CDR3 covers 16 residues. CDR1 and CDR2 from the germline V gene are KGHSH and LQKENI. V was shortened by 2 bases and J by 1 base, with 14 bases between the two germline ends. Written as DNA, the CDR3 is TGTGCCAGCTCACCAGTCCCTGGGGCAGCGAACACTGAAGCTTTCTTT. It codes for CASSPVPGAANTEAFF.

This clonotype was recorded at least ten times. The chain has TRBV6-1 and TRBJ2-2, with D perhaps TRBD1 or TRBD2 (5 bases each). Trimming removed 6 bases from V and 6 bases from J, with 20 bases in between. The CDR3 contains 16 residues. Per the germline V gene, CDR1 is MNHNS and CDR2 is SASEGT. This chain's CDR3 is CASRGNSGTEAGELFF. The DNA for the CDR3 is TGTGCCAGCAGGGGGAACTCAGGGACCGAGGCCGGGGAGCTGTTTTTT.

This chain connects TRBV9 to TRBJ2-1; D may match TRBD1 or TRBD2 (5 bases each). V was clipped by 0 bases and J by 10 bases, with 26 bases between them. The germline V gene encodes CDR1 SGDLS and CDR2 YYNGEE. This CDR3 is 18 amino acids long. In DNA form, the CDR3 reads TGTGCCAGCAGCGTAGACCCCCTGGGACGAGCCATACAATGGGAGCAGTTCTTC. This codes for CASSVDPLGRAIQWEQFF.

The chain recombines TRBV2 with TRBJ2-5; the D gene is possibly TRBD2 (6 bases). The CDR3 totals 13 residues. CDR1 and CDR2 from the germline V gene are SNHLY and FYNNEI. The V and J ends lost 5 bases and 6 bases respectively, with 13 bases between them. The CDR3 here is CASSLLEGKTQYF. The CDR3 coding sequence is TGTGCCAGCAGTTTGTTGGAGGGGAAGACCCAGTACTTC. The full variable domain, with the rest looked up from reference TRBV2 and TRBJ2-5, is EPEVTQTPSHQVTQMGQEVILRCVPISNHLYFYWYRQILGQKVEFLVSFYNNEISEKSEIFDDQFSVERPDGSNFTLKIRSTKLEDSAMYFCASSLLEGKTQYFGPGTRLLVL.

There are many counts of this clonotype. The V call is TRBV5-1, the J call TRBJ1-1; D remains ambiguous. Trimming removed 1 base from V and 2 bases from J, with 12 bases in between. The CDR3 runs to 15 residues. Germline values: CDR1 SGHRS, CDR2 YFSETQ. CDR3 DNA: TGCGCCAGCAGCTTGCCCGGGCTCCAAAACACTGAAGCTTTCTTT. Protein sequence: CASSLPGLQNTEAFF.

This clonotype was detected many times. The chain joins TRBV3-1 to TRBJ1-1; no firm D call. V lost 7 bases and J 5 bases, leaving 14 bases between the germline ends. CDR3 length: 13 amino acids. In germline, CDR1 is LGHDT, CDR2 YNNKEL (reference sequence). CDR3 DNA sequence: TGTGCCAGCAAACCCGGGTTAGGGACTGAAGCTTTCTTT. Protein product: CASKPGLGTEAFF.

This clonotype has ten or more counts. J is TRBJ1-1 and V is TRBV20-1; D is unresolved. From germline, CDR1 is DFQATT and CDR2 SNEGSKA (reference sequence). There are 14 residues in the CDR3. Trimming stripped 6 bases from V and 1 base from J, with 15 bases between. CDR3 sequence reads: CSAAPATRNTEAFF. CDR3 DNA sequence: TGCAGTGCCGCCCCTGCCACCCGGAACACTGAAGCTTTCTTT.

This clonotype showed up many times. The V and J genes are TRBV6-1 and TRBJ2-5; tentatively, D is TRBD2 (6 bases). In germline, CDR1 is MNHNS, CDR2 SASEGT. The CDR3 runs to 16 residues. V shed 5 bases and J shed 4 bases, with 20 bases lying between them. The CDR3 nucleotides are TGTGCCAGCAGTTGGACAATCGCGGGGTTCGCAGAGACCCAGTACTTC. Translation gives CASSWTIAGFAETQYF.

This clonotype has a handful of counts. The CDR3 spells CASSWTGTDTQYF. The CDR3 DNA is TGTGCCAGCAGCTGGACAGGAACAGATACGCAGTATTTT. V usage is TRBV7-3 and J usage is TRBJ2-3, with 7 positions matching TRBD1. CDR1 SGHTA and CDR2 FQGTGA come from the germline V gene. Trimming took 4 bases from V and 3 from J; bases not matched to a gene: 1. The CDR3 runs 13 residues. The full variable domain, rest sourced from reference TRBV7-3 and TRBJ2-3, is GAGVSQTPSNKVTEKGKYVELRCDPISGHTALYWYRQSLGQGPEFLIYFQGTGAADDSGLPNDRFFAVRPEGSVSTLKIQRTERGDSAVYLCASSWTGTDTQYFGPGTRLTVL.

This clonotype turned up a few times. The chain joins TRBV7-3 to TRBJ2-1, with D unresolved. Trimming removed 5 bases from V and 2 bases from J, with 16 bases in between. Germline V CDR1 and CDR2: SGHTA, FQGTGA. The CDR3 contains 16 residues. The CDR3 region has the DNA TGTGCCAGCAGCCGTACTACACCGAACACCTACAATGAGCAGTTCTTC. It encodes CASSRTTPNTYNEQFF. Using reference TRBV7-3 and TRBJ2-1 for the parts outside the CDR3, the full variable domain is GAGVSQTPSNKVTEKGKYVELRCDPISGHTALYWYRQSLGQGPEFLIYFQGTGAADDSGLPNDRFFAVRPEGSVSTLKIQRTERGDSAVYLCASSRTTPNTYNEQFFGPGTRLTVL.